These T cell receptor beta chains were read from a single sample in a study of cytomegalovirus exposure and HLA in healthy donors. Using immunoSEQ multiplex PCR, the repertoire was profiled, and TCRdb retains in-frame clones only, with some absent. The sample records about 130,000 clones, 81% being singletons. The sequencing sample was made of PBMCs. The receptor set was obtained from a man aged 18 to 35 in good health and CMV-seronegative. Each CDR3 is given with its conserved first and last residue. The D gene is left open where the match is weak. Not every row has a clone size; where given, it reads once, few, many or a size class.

CATSPQGGLKEKLFF	TGTGCCACCAGCCCCCAAGGAGGGCTTAAAGAAAAACTGTTTTTT	NA	TRBJ1-4	NA	TRBV15
CASRIQGRNSPLHF	TGTGCCAGCAGGATACAGGGTAGGAATTCACCCCTCCACTTT	NA	TRBJ1-6	few	TRBV27
CASSLRGYEQYF	TGTGCCAGCAGCTTACGGGGGTACGAGCAGTACTTC	NA	TRBJ2-7	few	TRBV13
CASSQGRGPGAEAFF	TGCGCCAGCAGCCAAGGCAGGGGGCCAGGCGCTGAAGCTTTCTTT	TRBD1	TRBJ1-1	few	TRBV4-3
CASSGPTGLDYEQYF	TGTGCCAGCAGTGGGCCAACGGGGTTGGACTACGAGCAGTACTTC	NA	TRBJ2-7	NA	TRBV25-1
CASIPRSSTDTQYF	TGTGCCAGCATCCCCCGGAGCTCCACAGATACGCAGTATTTT	NA	TRBJ2-3	NA	TRBV2
CASSIATSGGNEQFF	TGTGCCAGTAGTATAGCTACTAGCGGGGGCAATGAGCAGTTCTTC	TRBD2	TRBJ2-1	NA	TRBV19
CASSLDPGAYEQYF	TGTGCCAGCAGCTTAGATCCGGGGGCCTACGAGCAGTACTTC	NA	TRBJ2-7	few	TRBV11-2
CASRWRGGQPQHF	TGTGCCAGCAGATGGAGGGGCGGGCAGCCCCAGCATTTT	NA	TRBJ1-5	NA	TRBV21-1
CASISTSGTEAFF	TGTGCCAGCATCTCAACGTCCGGCACTGAAGCTTTCTTT	NA	TRBJ1-1	NA	TRBV6-5
CASSHRAFATNEKLFF	TGCGCCAGCAGCCACCGAGCATTTGCAACTAATGAAAAACTGTTTTTT	NA	TRBJ1-4	NA	TRBV4-3
CASSSGLSYEQYF	TGTGCCAGCAGCTCGGGACTTAGCTACGAGCAGTACTTC	NA	TRBJ2-7	NA	TRBV5-4
CASRVSGRSYEQYF	TGTGCCAGCAGAGTGTCCGGTCGGTCCTACGAGCAGTACTTC	NA	TRBJ2-7	NA	TRBV13
CANAWGQLEKLFF	TGTGCCAACGCTTGGGGGCAACTAGAAAAACTGTTTTTT	NA	TRBJ1-4	NA	TRBV6-5
CASSYRVKTGYTEAFF	TGTGCCAGCAGTTACAGAGTTAAGACAGGATACACTGAAGCTTTCTTT	NA	TRBJ1-1	few	TRBV6-5
CASPGTPIDEQYF	TGTGCCAGTCCCGGGACTCCCATCGACGAGCAGTACTTC	NA	TRBJ2-7	NA	TRBV2
CASSYSIRADEQFF	TGTGCCAGCAGTTACTCGATACGCGCCGATGAGCAGTTCTTC	NA	TRBJ2-1	NA	TRBV6-5
CASSLTGYEQYF	TGTGCCAGCAGTTTGACGGGGTACGAGCAGTACTTC	NA	TRBJ2-7	NA	TRBV6-5
CASSLNRDRGEAFF	TGTGCCAGTAGCCTAAACCGGGACAGGGGTGAAGCTTTCTTT	TRBD1	TRBJ1-1	NA	TRBV19
CAINRSGKNGYTF	TGTGCCATCAATCGGAGCGGGAAGAATGGCTACACCTTC	NA	TRBJ1-2	NA	TRBV10-3
CATSRDSKQGNGYTF	TGTGCCACCAGCAGAGATTCTAAACAGGGAAATGGCTACACCTTC	NA	TRBJ1-2	NA	TRBV15
CASSRDRGSDEQYF	TGCGCCAGCAGCCGGGACAGGGGGAGCGATGAGCAGTACTTC	TRBD1	TRBJ2-7	NA	TRBV5-1